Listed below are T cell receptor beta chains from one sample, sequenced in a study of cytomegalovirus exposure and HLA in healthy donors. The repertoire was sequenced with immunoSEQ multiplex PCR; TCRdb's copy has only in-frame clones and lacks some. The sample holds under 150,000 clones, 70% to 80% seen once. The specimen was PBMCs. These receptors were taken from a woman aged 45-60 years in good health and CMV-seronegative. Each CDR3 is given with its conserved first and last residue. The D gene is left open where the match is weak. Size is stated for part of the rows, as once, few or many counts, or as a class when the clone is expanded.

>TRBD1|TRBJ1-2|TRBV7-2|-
TGTGCCAGCAGCCAACCACAGGGGGGCTACACCTTC
CASSQPQGGYTF
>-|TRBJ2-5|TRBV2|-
TGTGCCAGCAGCGAGCAGGTGGGGGGACTTCAAGAGACCCAGTACTTC
CASSEQVGGLQETQYF
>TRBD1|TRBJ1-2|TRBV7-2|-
TGTGCCAGCAGCTCCCTGACAGGGATCCAGTATGGCTACACCTTC
CASSSLTGIQYGYTF
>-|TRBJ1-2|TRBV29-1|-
TGCAGCGTTGACGACGGACAGCACTTTAACTATGGCTACACCTTC
CSVDDGQHFNYGYTF
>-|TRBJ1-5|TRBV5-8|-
TGTGCCAGCAGAATGAGGGGAGGTAGCAATCAGCCCCAGCATTTT
CASRMRGGSNQPQHF
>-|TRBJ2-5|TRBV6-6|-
TGTGCCAGCAGTCCTCGGGAGACCCAGTACTTC
CASSPRETQYF
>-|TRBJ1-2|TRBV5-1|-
TGCGCCAGCAGCTTGGAGGGGGATTGGGATGGCTACACCTTC
CASSLEGDWDGYTF
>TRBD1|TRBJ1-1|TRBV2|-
TGTGCCAGCAGCGGTACGGGACAGGACGGGACTGAAGCTTTCTTT
CASSGTGQDGTEAFF
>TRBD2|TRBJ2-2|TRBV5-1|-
TGCGCCAGCAGCAGCCCCACCCAGCGGGGGCACACCGGGGAGCTGTTTTTT
CASSSPTQRGHTGELFF
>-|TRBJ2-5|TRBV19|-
TGTGCCAGTAGTACATCCCCCAGGGCGATCCAGTACTTC
CASSTSPRAIQYF
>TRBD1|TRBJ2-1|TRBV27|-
TGTGCCAGCAGTAGCACAGGGGGTGAGATGTGGGTAGTGTATGAGCAGTTCTTC
CASSSTGGEMWVVYEQFF
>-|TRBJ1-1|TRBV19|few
TGTGCCAGTAGTATTACCGGACGGGGTGGGGCTTTCTTT
CASSITGRGGAFF
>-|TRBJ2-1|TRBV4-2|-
TGTGCCAGCAGCCAGGATAACCGGGGACTTGTCTACAATGAGCAGTTCTTC
CASSQDNRGLVYNEQFF
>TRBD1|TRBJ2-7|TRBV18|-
TGTGCCAGCTCACCAAGGACAGGAACCTACGAGCAGTACTTC
CASSPRTGTYEQYF
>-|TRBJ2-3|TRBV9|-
TGTGCCAGCAGCGTATGGGGCGGGGGCACAGATACGCAGTATTTT
CASSVWGGGTDTQYF